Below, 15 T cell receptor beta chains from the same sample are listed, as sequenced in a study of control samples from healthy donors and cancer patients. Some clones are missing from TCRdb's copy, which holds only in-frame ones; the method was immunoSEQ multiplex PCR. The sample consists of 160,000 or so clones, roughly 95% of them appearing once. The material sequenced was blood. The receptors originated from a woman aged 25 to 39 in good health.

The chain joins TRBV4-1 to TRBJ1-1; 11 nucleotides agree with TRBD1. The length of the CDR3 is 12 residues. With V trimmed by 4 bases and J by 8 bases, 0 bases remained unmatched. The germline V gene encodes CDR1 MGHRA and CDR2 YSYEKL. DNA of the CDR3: TGCGCCAGCAGCCGGACAGGGGGCGAAGCTTTCTTT. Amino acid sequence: CASSRTGGEAFF.

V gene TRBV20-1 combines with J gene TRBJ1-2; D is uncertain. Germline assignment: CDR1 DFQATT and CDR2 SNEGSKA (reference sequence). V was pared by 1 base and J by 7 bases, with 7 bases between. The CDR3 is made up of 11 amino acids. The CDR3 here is CSARASLGYTF. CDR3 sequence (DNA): TGCAGTGCTAGAGCCTCACTTGGCTACACCTTC.

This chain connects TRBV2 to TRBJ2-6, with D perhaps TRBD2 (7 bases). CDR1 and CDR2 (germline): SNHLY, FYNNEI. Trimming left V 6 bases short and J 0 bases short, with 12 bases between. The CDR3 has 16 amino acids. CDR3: CASRGGAGSGANVLTF. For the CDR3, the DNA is TGTGCCAGCAGGGGGGGGGCCGGCTCTGGGGCCAACGTCCTGACTTTC.

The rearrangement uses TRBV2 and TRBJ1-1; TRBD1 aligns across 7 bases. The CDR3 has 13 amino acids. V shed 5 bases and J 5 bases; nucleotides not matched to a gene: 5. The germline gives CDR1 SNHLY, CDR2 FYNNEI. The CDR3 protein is CASSRQGRTEAFF. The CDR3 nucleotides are TGTGCCAGCAGTAGACAGGGCAGGACTGAAGCTTTCTTT.

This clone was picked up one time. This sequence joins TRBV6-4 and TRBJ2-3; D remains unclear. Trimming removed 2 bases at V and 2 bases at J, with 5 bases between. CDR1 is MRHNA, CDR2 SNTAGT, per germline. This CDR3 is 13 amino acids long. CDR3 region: CASSDTYTDTQYF. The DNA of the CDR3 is TGTGCCAGCAGTGACACGTACACAGATACGCAGTATTTT.

CDR3 sequence reads: CASVTGLADTGELFF. CDR3 DNA: TGTGCCAGCGTGACGGGACTAGCGGACACCGGGGAGCTGTTTTTT. The V gene is TRBV6-5, the J gene TRBJ2-2; 11 bases agree with TRBD2. This CDR3 comprises 15 residues. Germline V gene sequence: CDR1 MNHEY, CDR2 SVGAGI. Trimming at V came to 8 bases and at J to 3 bases, leaving 5 bases not matched to a gene.

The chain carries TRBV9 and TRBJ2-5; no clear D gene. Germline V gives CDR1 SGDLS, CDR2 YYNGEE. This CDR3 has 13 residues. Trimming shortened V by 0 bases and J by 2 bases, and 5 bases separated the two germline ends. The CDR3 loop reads CASSVGGQETQYF. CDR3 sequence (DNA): TGTGCCAGCAGCGTAGGGGGACAAGAGACCCAGTACTTC.

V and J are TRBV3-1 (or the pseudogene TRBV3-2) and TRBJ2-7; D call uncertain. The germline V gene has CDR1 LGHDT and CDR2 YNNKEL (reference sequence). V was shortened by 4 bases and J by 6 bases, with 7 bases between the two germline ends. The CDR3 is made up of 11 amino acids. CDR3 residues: CASSRSLEQYF. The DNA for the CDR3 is TGTGCCAGCAGCCGCTCCCTCGAGCAGTACTTC.

The CDR3, as DNA: TGTGCCAGCTCACAATCCGGGACATACTACAATGAGCAGTTCTTC. Translating gives CASSQSGTYYNEQFF. V is TRBV18 and J is TRBJ2-1, with a tentative D call TRBD1 (6 bases). Germline CDR1 and CDR2: KGHSH and LQKENI. V was cut by 4 bases and J by 3 bases, with 13 bases left in between. The CDR3 is made up of 15 amino acids.

The CDR3 protein is CASSFGQEIDQPQHF. In DNA, the CDR3 is TGTGCCAGCAGTTTCGGACAGGAGATAGATCAGCCCCAGCATTTT. This sequence joins TRBV28 and TRBJ1-5, with TRBD1 matching over 7 bases. Germline V gene data show CDR1 as MDHEN and CDR2 as SYDVKM. Trimming took 3 bases from V and 5 from J; bases not matched to a gene: 7. The CDR3 spans 15 residues.

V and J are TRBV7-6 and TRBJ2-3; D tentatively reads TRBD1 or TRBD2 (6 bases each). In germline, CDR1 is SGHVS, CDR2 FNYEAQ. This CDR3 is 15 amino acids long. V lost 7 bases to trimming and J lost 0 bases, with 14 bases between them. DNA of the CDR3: TGTGCCAGCAACCTAGGAGGGGGTAGCACAGATACGCAGTATTTT. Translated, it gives CASNLGGGSTDTQYF.

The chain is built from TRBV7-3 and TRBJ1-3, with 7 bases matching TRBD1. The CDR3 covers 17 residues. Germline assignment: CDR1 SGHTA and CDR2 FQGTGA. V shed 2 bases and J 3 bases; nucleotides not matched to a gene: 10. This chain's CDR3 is CASSLLQGGNSGNTIYF. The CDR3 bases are TGTGCCAGCAGCTTATTACAAGGGGGCAATAGTGGAAACACCATATATTTT. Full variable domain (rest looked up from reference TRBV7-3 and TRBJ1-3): GAGVSQTPSNKVTEKGKYVELRCDPISGHTALYWYRQSLGQGPEFLIYFQGTGAADDSGLPNDRFFAVRPEGSVSTLKIQRTERGDSAVYLCASSLLQGGNSGNTIYFGEGSWLTVV.

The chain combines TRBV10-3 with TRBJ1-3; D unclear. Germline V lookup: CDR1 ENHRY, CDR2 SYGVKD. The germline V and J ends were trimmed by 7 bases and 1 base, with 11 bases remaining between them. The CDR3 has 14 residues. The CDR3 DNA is TGTGCCATCAAGAAAGAAGGGTCTGGAAACACCATATATTTT. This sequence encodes CAIKKEGSGNTIYF.

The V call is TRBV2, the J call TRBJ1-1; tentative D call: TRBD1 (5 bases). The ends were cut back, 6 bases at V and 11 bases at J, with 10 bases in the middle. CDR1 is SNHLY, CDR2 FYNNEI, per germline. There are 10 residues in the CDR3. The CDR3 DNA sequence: TGTGCCAGCAGACAGGACCAGGCTTTCTTT. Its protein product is CASRQDQAFF.

The CDR3 protein is CASSGQGSYNEQFF. Here the CDR3 DNA reads TGTGCCAGCAGCGGACAGGGGTCCTACAATGAGCAGTTCTTC. The chain combines TRBV9 with TRBJ2-1, with 8 nucleotides matching TRBD1. Germline trimming cut 3 bases from V and 1 base from J; bases unmatched to any gene: 0. The CDR3 extends over 14 amino acids. The germline CDR1 and CDR2 sequences are SGDLS and YYNGEE.